What follows are 14 T cell receptor beta chains derived from one specimen sequenced in a study of shared clonotypes between healthy human individuals. Produced via immunoSEQ multiplex PCR; TCRdb's table is partial and in-frame only. This repertoire shows over a million clones, more than 75% found once; its top ten account for more than 0.45%. The sequenced sample was memory CD4+ T cells from PBMCs. Subset here: CD45RA-negative fraction. These receptors originate from a man aged 18 to 35 in good health. Some clones in this sample may be carry-over from other donors' samples.

This clone has a count of ten or more. The chain combines TRBV5-1 with TRBJ2-7; D is uncertain. Germline V gene lookup returns CDR1 SGHRS and CDR2 YFSETQ. This CDR3 is built from 14 residues. V lost 0 bases and J lost 0, with 7 bases in between. For the CDR3, the DNA is TGCGCCAGCAGCTTGGTACAGAGCTCCTACGAGCAGTACTTC. Its translation: CASSLVQSSYEQYF.

This chain joins TRBV4-2 and TRBJ2-2; 7 positions match TRBD1. The CDR3 covers 13 residues. V shed 4 bases and J 6 bases; nucleotides not matched to a gene: 2. The germline V gene encodes CDR1 LGHNA and CDR2 YNFKEQ. CDR3 residues: CASSPTGSGELFF. The CDR3 region has the DNA TGTGCCAGCAGCCCGACAGGGTCCGGGGAGCTGTTTTTT.

This chain connects TRBV5-1 to TRBJ1-1, with TRBD1 matching 7 bases. Looked up from germline, CDR1 is SGHRS and CDR2 is YFSETQ. V trimming: 4 bases; J trimming: 1 base; junction bases outside the gene matches: 4. CDR3 size: 14 residues. CDR3 nucleotide sequence: TGCGCCAGCAGCATCCGACAGGGGAACACTGAAGCTTTCTTT. It encodes CASSIRQGNTEAFF. The full variable domain, rest sourced from reference TRBV5-1 and TRBJ1-1, is KAGVTQTPRYLIKTRGQQVTLSCSPISGHRSVSWYQQTPGQGLQFLFEYFSETQRNKGNFPGRFSGRQFSNSRSEMNVSTLELGDSALYLCASSIRQGNTEAFFGQGTRLTVV.

The chain combines TRBV5-4 with TRBJ2-2, with 7 positions matching TRBD2. The CDR3 length is 17 residues. The V gene end was trimmed by 4 bases and the J gene end by 7 bases; junction bases not matched to a gene: 16. Germline assignment: CDR1 SGHNT and CDR2 YYREEE (reference sequence). CDR3 sequence (DNA): TGTGCCAGCAGCCGACCGCTGGGCGGGAGAGACGGCGGGGAGCTGTTTTTT. This sequence encodes CASSRPLGGRDGGELFF. The full variable domain, rest sourced from reference TRBV5-4 and TRBJ2-2, is ETGVTQSPTHLIKTRGQQVTLRCSSQSGHNTVSWYQQALGQGPQFIFQYYREEENGRGNFPPRFSGLQFPNYSSELNVNALELDDSALYLCASSRPLGGRDGGELFFGEGSRLTVL.

The chain joins TRBV5-4 to TRBJ2-2, with D possibly matching TRBD1 (7 bases). This CDR3 contains 20 residues. Per germline, CDR1 SGHNT and CDR2 YYREEE (reference sequence). V dropped 4 bases and J dropped 7 bases, with 32 bases sitting between them. This CDR3 is CASSPKRGGAAAGRVGELFF. The CDR3 bases are TGTGCCAGCAGCCCCAAGAGAGGGGGCGCCGCGGCGGGAAGGGTCGGGGAGCTGTTTTTT.

V and J are TRBV4-3 and TRBJ2-1; 11 bases are a match to TRBD2. J was trimmed by 8 bases and V by 3 bases; bases with no gene match: 12. Germline V gene sequence: CDR1 LGHNA, CDR2 YSLEER. This CDR3 contains 17 residues. The CDR3 sequence: CASSQTLGLAGGDEQFF. Written as DNA, the CDR3 is TGCGCCAGCAGCCAGACCCTCGGGCTAGCGGGAGGTGATGAGCAGTTCTTC.

The genes are TRBV7-3 and TRBJ2-2; D perhaps matches TRBD2 (5 bases). This CDR3 contains 16 residues. The germline gives CDR1 SGHTA, CDR2 FQGTGA. V lost 4 bases to trimming and J lost 3 bases, with 15 bases between them. CDR3 coding DNA: TGTGCCAGCAGCTCCGGAGGAGGTACGGACACCGGGGAGCTGTTTTTT. Amino acid sequence: CASSSGGGTDTGELFF.

This sequence joins TRBV18 and TRBJ2-4; D tentatively reads TRBD1 or TRBD2 (6 bases each). The V gene lost 6 bases and the J gene lost 5 bases, with 20 bases spanning the gap. The germline V gene has CDR1 KGHSH and CDR2 LQKENI. CDR3 length: 16 residues. The CDR3 sequence is CASSPQGGFNQNIQYF. In DNA, the CDR3 is TGTGCCAGCTCCCCTCAAGGGGGGTTCAACCAAAACATTCAGTACTTC.

This chain uses TRBV7-6 with TRBJ2-7; 8 nucleotides match TRBD1. V lost 1 base and J lost 3; bases outside the gene matches: 5. This CDR3 region has 15 residues. Looked up from germline, CDR1 is SGHVS and CDR2 is FNYEAQ. CDR3 in amino acids: CASSLGAGGYYEQYF. CDR3 nucleotides: TGTGCCAGCAGCTTAGGGGCAGGGGGCTACTACGAGCAGTACTTC.

V and J are TRBV28 and TRBJ2-7; either TRBD1 or TRBD2 may fit D (5 bases each). Per germline, CDR1 MDHEN and CDR2 SYDVKM. Trimming cost V 5 bases and J 6 bases, with 17 bases left between them. The CDR3 is 14 residues long. Here the CDR3 reads CASSPPGQWSEQYF. As DNA, the CDR3 is TGTGCCAGCAGTCCCCCGGGGCAATGGAGCGAGCAGTACTTC.

This chain uses TRBV7-3 with TRBJ2-5; the D is unclear. V lost 5 bases and J lost 0, with 10 bases in between. The CDR3 loop spans 14 amino acids. Germline lookup yields CDR1 SGHTA and CDR2 FQGTGA. The CDR3 here is CASSPGRNQETQYF. For the CDR3, the DNA is TGTGCCAGCAGCCCAGGACGGAACCAAGAGACCCAGTACTTC.

The CDR3 reads CASSLSAGLPLGYTF. Written as DNA, the CDR3 is TGTGCCAGCAGCTTATCAGCGGGACTCCCTCTTGGCTACACCTTC. This chain links TRBV7-2 with TRBJ1-2, with D possibly being TRBD1 (5 bases). CDR1 and CDR2 (germline): SGHTA, FQGNSA. V was clipped by 2 bases and J by 7 bases, with 17 bases between them. The CDR3 loop spans 15 amino acids.

This rearrangement joins TRBV18 to TRBJ2-7; D gene uncertain. Trimming cost V 0 bases and J 5 bases, with 8 bases left between them. The CDR3 is 13 amino acids. Germline assignment: CDR1 KGHSH and CDR2 LQKENI. The CDR3 protein is CASSPPSEHEQYF. The CDR3 DNA sequence: TGTGCCAGCTCACCACCGTCAGAGCACGAGCAGTACTTC.

The genes are TRBV5-4 and TRBJ2-1; TRBD1 matches 8 bases. The CDR3 covers 15 residues. Trimming took 4 bases from V and 4 from J; bases not matched to a gene: 7. Looked up from germline, CDR1 is SGHNT and CDR2 is YYREEE (reference sequence). The CDR3 protein is CASSQGQGWYNEQFF. CDR3 nucleotide sequence: TGTGCCAGCAGCCAAGGACAGGGTTGGTACAATGAGCAGTTCTTC.